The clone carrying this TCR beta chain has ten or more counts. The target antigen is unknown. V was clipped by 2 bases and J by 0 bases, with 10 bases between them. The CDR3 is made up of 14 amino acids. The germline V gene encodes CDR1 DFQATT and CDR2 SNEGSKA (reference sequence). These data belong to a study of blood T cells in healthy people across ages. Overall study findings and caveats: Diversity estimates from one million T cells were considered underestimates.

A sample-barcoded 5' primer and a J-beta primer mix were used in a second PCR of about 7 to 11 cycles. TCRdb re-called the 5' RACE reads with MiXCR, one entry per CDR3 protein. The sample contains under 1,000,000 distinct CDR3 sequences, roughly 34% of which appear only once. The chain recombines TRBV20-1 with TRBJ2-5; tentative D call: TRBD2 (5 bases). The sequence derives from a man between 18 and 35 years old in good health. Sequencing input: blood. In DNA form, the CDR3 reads TGCAGTGCTAGAAGTCCGGGAAACCAAGAGACCCAGTACTTC. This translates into CSARSPGNQETQYF.